Each of the 25 T cell receptor beta chains below was sequenced from the same sample in a study of shared clonotypes between healthy human individuals. Produced via immunoSEQ multiplex PCR; TCRdb's table is partial and in-frame only. The table lists about 2.5 million clones, roughly 90% of them singletons, with approximately 0.39% in the top ten. The sample comprised naive CD4+ T cells from PBMCs. Subset noted: CD45RA+ positively selected. These receptors all come from a man aged 18 to 29 in good health. Some clones in this sample may be carry-over from other donors' samples.

The rearrangement joins TRBV5-6 to TRBJ2-5; D unclear. In germline, CDR1 is SGHDT, CDR2 YYEEEE. The CDR3 has 15 residues. Trimming stripped 1 base from V and 2 bases from J, with 12 bases between. CDR3 residues: CASSLSAVAQETQYF. The CDR3 region has the DNA TGTGCCAGCAGCTTGAGCGCCGTCGCACAAGAGACCCAGTACTTC.

This sequence joins TRBV5-1 and TRBJ1-5; no definite D call. This CDR3 contains 15 residues. V was shortened by 4 bases and J by 0 bases, with 11 bases between the two germline ends. Germline CDR1 and CDR2: SGHRS and YFSETQ. As DNA, the CDR3 is TGCGCCAGCAGCCCGACGACTGGTAGCAATCAGCCCCAGCATTTT. Translation: CASSPTTGSNQPQHF.

The chain is built from TRBV5-1 and TRBJ1-1, with D tentatively TRBD1 (5 bases). Per the germline V gene, CDR1 is SGHRS and CDR2 is YFSETQ. The CDR3 covers 14 residues. The V and J ends lost 5 bases and 3 bases respectively, with 14 bases between them. The CDR3, as DNA: TGCGCCAGCAGGGACGGGGGGTTTGACACTGAAGCTTTCTTT. It translates to CASRDGGFDTEAFF.

The chain couples TRBV30 to TRBJ2-1; D tentatively fits TRBD1 or TRBD2 (5 bases each). This CDR3 has 15 amino acids. Trimming left V 0 bases short and J 7 bases short, with 16 bases between. Germline V gene data show CDR1 as GTSNPN and CDR2 as SVGIG (reference sequence). The CDR3: CAWSVGGGWGNEQFF. CDR3 DNA: TGTGCCTGGAGTGTAGGCGGCGGGTGGGGGAATGAGCAGTTCTTC.

J is TRBJ1-2 and V is TRBV7-2, with 8 bases matching TRBD1. The CDR3 extends over 13 amino acids. CDR1 and CDR2 from the germline V gene are SGHTA and FQGNSA. The J segment lost 7 bases and the V segment lost 4 bases, leaving 5 bases of the junction unmatched. As DNA, the CDR3 is TGTGCCAGCAGCTCCCAGGGGGCGGGTGGCTACACCTTC. Protein sequence: CASSSQGAGGYTF.

The chain joins TRBV5-1 to TRBJ2-7; D is perhaps TRBD2 (5 bases). The CDR3 is 15 amino acids. Germline lookup yields CDR1 SGHRS and CDR2 YFSETQ. V was trimmed by 0 bases and J by 3 bases, leaving 13 bases between them. In DNA, the CDR3 is TGCGCCAGCAGCTTGGCCATATCCGGGGTCTACGAGCAGTACTTC. Translating gives CASSLAISGVYEQYF.

The V and J genes are TRBV11-1 and TRBJ2-4, with a weak D call TRBD2 (6 bases). Germline CDR1 is SGHAT and CDR2 is FQDESV (reference sequence). The CDR3 is 16 residues long. Trimming took 1 base from V and 1 from J, leaving 11 bases between them. The CDR3 coding sequence is TGTGCCAGCAGCTTAGACGGGGGATGGGCCAAAAACATTCAGTACTTC. Translated: CASSLDGGWAKNIQYF.

The rearrangement uses TRBV7-2 and TRBJ2-5; D is perhaps TRBD1 (6 bases). V dropped 1 base and J dropped 5 bases, with 17 bases sitting between them. The CDR3 runs to 16 residues. Germline CDR1 reads SGHTA; CDR2 reads FQGNSA. CDR3 DNA sequence: TGTGCCAGCAGCTTAGGGCAGGGGACGGGTGTGGAGACCCAGTACTTC. Protein product: CASSLGQGTGVETQYF.

Written as DNA, the CDR3 is TGTGCCAGCAGTCCCCGCCAGGGGCCGGGCAGTCAGCCCCAGCATTTT. Translation gives CASSPRQGPGSQPQHF. V is TRBV27 and J is TRBJ1-5; D possibly corresponds to TRBD1 (6 bases). V was clipped by 5 bases and J by 6 bases, with 20 bases between them. Germline V gene sequence: CDR1 MNHEY, CDR2 SMNVEV (reference sequence). This CDR3 contains 16 residues.

The chain combines TRBV28 with TRBJ1-2; D is undetermined. V shed 4 bases and J shed 1 base, with 7 bases lying between them. Germline assignment: CDR1 MDHEN and CDR2 SYDVKM. This CDR3 spans 13 amino acids. Here the CDR3 DNA reads TGTGCCAGCAGTTCGAACGATAACTATGGCTACACCTTC. Amino acid sequence: CASSSNDNYGYTF.

This rearrangement joins TRBV28 to TRBJ2-3; 7 bases fit TRBD1. The CDR3 covers 16 residues. The J segment lost 0 bases and the V segment lost 5 bases, leaving 8 bases of the junction unmatched. The germline V gene encodes CDR1 MDHEN and CDR2 SYDVKM. The CDR3 DNA reads as TGTGCCAGCAGTACCCCAGGGGGAACTAGCACAGATACGCAGTATTTT. The encoded protein is CASSTPGGTSTDTQYF.

The chain is built from TRBV7-2 and TRBJ1-5, with a tentative D call TRBD1 (5 bases). V lost 5 bases to trimming and J lost 1 base, with 12 bases between them. CDR1 and CDR2 from the germline V gene are SGHTA and FQGNSA. The CDR3 spans 15 residues. The CDR3 region has the DNA TGTGCCAGCAGCCAGCGGTGGGGGAGCAATCAGCCCCAGCATTTT. It codes for CASSQRWGSNQPQHF. Based on the CDR3 plus reference TRBV7-2 and TRBJ1-5, the full variable domain is GAGVSQSPSNKVTEKGKDVELRCDPISGHTALYWYRQSLGQGLEFLIYFQGNSAPDKSGLPSDRFSAERTGGSVSTLTIQRTQQEDSAVYLCASSQRWGSNQPQHFGDGTRLSIL.

The J gene is TRBJ2-7, the V gene TRBV4-3; 8 nucleotides line up with TRBD1. V lost 1 base and J lost 2; bases outside the gene matches: 4. This CDR3 contains 15 residues. Germline V gives CDR1 LGHNA, CDR2 YSLEER. DNA for the CDR3: TGCGCCAGCAGCCAAGCACCGACAGGGGCCTACGAGCAGTACTTC. Translating it yields CASSQAPTGAYEQYF.

This clone was counted once. V is TRBV7-9 and J is TRBJ2-2; no reliable D call. The CDR3 contains 16 residues. Germline-derived CDR1 and CDR2 are SEHNR and FQNEAQ (reference sequence). V lost 0 bases and J 2 bases, leaving 10 bases between the germline ends. The CDR3 loop is CASSLAYVTNTGELFF. The DNA for the CDR3 is TGTGCCAGCAGCTTAGCCTATGTCACCAACACCGGGGAGCTGTTTTTT.

CDR3 DNA sequence: TGTGCCAGCAGCTCTCAGGGTGGGCGGGGTCGCGAGCAGTACTTC. Protein sequence: CASSSQGGRGREQYF. This sequence joins TRBV5-4 and TRBJ2-5; maybe TRBD2 (6 bases). The DNA end is a closer match to TRBJ2-7, so the J assignment may be wrong. The germline gives CDR1 SGHNT, CDR2 YYREEE (reference sequence). The CDR3 runs 15 residues.

As to this clone: Other DNA variants within this sample encode the same CDR3. The chain employs TRBV7-2 and TRBJ2-7; 8 bases line up with TRBD1. The V gene's germline CDR1 is SGHTA and CDR2 FQGNSA. V was pared by 5 bases and J by 4 bases, with 4 bases of the junction left unmatched. The CDR3 totals 13 residues. CDR3 sequence (DNA): TGTGCCAGCAGCCCGGACAGGGCATACGAGCAGTACTTC. Protein sequence: CASSPDRAYEQYF.

The V and J genes are TRBV2 and TRBJ1-2; the match to TRBD1 covers 9 bases. V shed 8 bases, J shed 7 bases, and the junction held 5 bases outside the gene matches. Germline assignment: CDR1 SNHLY and CDR2 FYNNEI. The CDR3 is 12 amino acids. CDR3 coding DNA: TGTGCCAGCCAGGGACAGGGACGTGGCTACACCTTC. Protein: CASQGQGRGYTF.

The chain joins TRBV14 to TRBJ1-1; no definite D call. The CDR3 loop spans 14 amino acids. V gave up 2 bases and J gave up 7 bases, with 14 bases separating them. Germline loops: CDR1 SGHDN, CDR2 FVKESK. The CDR3 nucleotides are TGTGCCAGCAGCCAACGCAGTGGTTCCGGTGAAGCTTTCTTT. It encodes CASSQRSGSGEAFF.

The chain joins TRBV18 to TRBJ1-5; D possibly corresponds to TRBD1 (5 bases). Germline V gives CDR1 KGHSH, CDR2 LQKENI. This CDR3 has 14 residues. The V and J ends lost 3 bases and 7 bases respectively, with 13 bases between them. CDR3 loop: CASSPLQTEQPQHF. The CDR3 bases are TGTGCCAGCTCACCTCTCCAGACAGAACAGCCCCAGCATTTT.

The CDR3 reads CASSIVTSAEAFF. The CDR3 DNA is TGTGCCAGTAGTATAGTAACCTCAGCCGAAGCTTTCTTT. The chain couples TRBV19 to TRBJ1-1; D unresolved. The V end was cut by 1 base, the J end by 8 bases, with 11 bases between. The CDR3 has 13 residues. Per the germline V gene, CDR1 is LNHDA and CDR2 is SQIVND (reference sequence).

The CDR3: CASSERDRPGNTIYF. The CDR3 nucleotides read TGTGCCAGCAGTGAACGGGACAGGCCTGGAAACACCATATATTTT. This chain connects TRBV25-1 to TRBJ1-3, with TRBD1 matching over 8 bases. CDR3 size: 15 residues. Per germline, CDR1 MGHDK and CDR2 SYGVNS. Losses at the gene ends were 2 bases for V and 2 bases for J; bases not matched to a gene: 2. The full variable domain, rest sourced from reference TRBV25-1 and TRBJ1-3, is EADIYQTPRYLVIGTGKKITLECSQTMGHDKMYWYQQDPGMELHLIHYSYGVNSTEKGDLSSESTVSRIRTEHFPLTLESARPSHTSQYLCASSERDRPGNTIYFGEGSWLTVV.

This clone was seen just once. The J gene is TRBJ1-4, the V gene TRBV29-1; D remains unclear. The CDR3 runs to 13 residues. The V gene's germline CDR1 is SQVTM and CDR2 ANQGSEA. Trimming removed 7 bases from V and 4 bases from J, with 13 bases in between. The CDR3: CSGRTRHNEKLFF. CDR3 in DNA: TGCAGCGGTAGGACGCGGCATAATGAAAAACTGTTTTTT.

The V and J genes are TRBV9 and TRBJ2-7; 7 bases align to TRBD2. CDR3 length: 15 amino acids. Germline V gene data show CDR1 as SGDLS and CDR2 as YYNGEE. The V and J ends lost 0 bases and 2 bases, in that order; junction bases with no gene match: 5. The CDR3 spells CASSVEGTNTYEQYF. The CDR3 bases are TGTGCCAGCAGCGTAGAAGGGACTAACACCTACGAGCAGTACTTC. The full variable domain, completed using reference TRBV9 and TRBJ2-7, is DSGVTQTPKHLITATGQRVTLRCSPRSGDLSVYWYQQSLDQGLQFLIQYYNGEERAKGNILERFSAQQFPDLHSELNLSSLELGDSALYFCASSVEGTNTYEQYFGPGTRLTVT.

V gene TRBV5-5 combines with J gene TRBJ2-1, with 9 bases lining up with TRBD2. The CDR3 has 16 amino acids. Germline V gene lookup returns CDR1 SGHKS and CDR2 YYEKEE (reference sequence). The J segment lost 7 bases and the V segment lost 2 bases, leaving 10 bases of the junction unmatched. The CDR3 loop is CASSFSVAGVWNEQFF. In nucleotides, the CDR3 is TGTGCCAGCAGCTTCTCGGTAGCGGGAGTTTGGAATGAGCAGTTCTTC.

The gene calls are TRBV6-5 and TRBJ2-1; the D gene is possibly TRBD1 (5 bases). V lost 0 bases and J 6 bases, leaving 15 bases between the germline ends. CDR3 length equals 16 residues. In germline, CDR1 is MNHEY, CDR2 SVGAGI. CDR3 nucleotides: TGTGCCAGCAGTTACTCGTGGCAGGGCGGCATCAATGAGCAGTTCTTC. As protein: CASSYSWQGGINEQFF.